Below, one T cell receptor (beta chain) is given with its context. The junction shows a germline mismatch at one end, possibly a read error. This sample was taken from a study of shared clonotypes between healthy human individuals. Measured with immunoSEQ multiplex PCR; TCRdb has only the in-frame clones, and not every one. Here the sample spans fewer than 650,000 clones, around three quarters being singletons. This CDR3 has 13 residues. Germline lookup yields CDR1 MNHNS and CDR2 SASEGT. The sequence derives from a woman aged 40 to 50 in good health. Some clones in this sample may be carry-over from other donors' samples. Sequencing was done on a sample of PBMCs. The chain has TRBV6-1 and TRBJ2-1, with no clear D. The CDR3 here is CASSAVVYDEQFF. For the CDR3, the DNA is TGTGCCAGCAGTGCCGTTGTCTACGATGAGCAGTTCTTC.